The 5 T cell receptor beta chains listed next were all sequenced from one sample in a study of shared clonotypes between healthy human individuals (TCRdb year 2020). The library relied on the immunoSEQ multiplex PCR assay. In its TCRdb copy, this immuneACCESS table keeps in-frame sequences only and misses some clones. Where compared with another copy, unresolved V genes explain less than half of these, and the others have no known cause. The sample yields some 2 million clones; about 95% were counted once. The ten largest account for roughly 1% of the sample. CD8 naive samples consisted of CD45RO-negative cells that were positively selected for CCR7, yielding a CD45RA+CCR7+ population without TemRA cells. Sample: naive CD8+ T cells sorted from blood. The label giving this sample's cell subset or site can be read as: CD45RA+CCR7+. These TCRs come from a man younger than 30 in good health.

This chain connects TRBV6-1 to TRBJ1-4, with 7 positions matching TRBD1. The CDR3 spans 17 residues. The V and J ends lost 4 bases and 6 bases, in that order; junction bases with no gene match: 14. Germline V CDR1 and CDR2: MNHNS, SASEGT. CDR3 amino acids: CASSADRVPLEYEKLFF. CDR3 DNA sequence: TGTGCCAGCAGTGCTGACAGGGTTCCCTTAGAATATGAAAAACTGTTTTTT.

The chain uses TRBV6-6 and TRBJ1-2, with D hard to call. Trimming took 7 bases from V and 2 from J, leaving 11 bases between them. Per the germline V gene, CDR1 is MNHNY and CDR2 is SVGAGI (reference sequence). CDR3 size: 13 residues. The DNA of the CDR3 is TGTGCCAGCATAGGGAGGGCGAACTATGGCTACACCTTC. Its protein is CASIGRANYGYTF.

The chain links TRBV5-5 to TRBJ2-7, with TRBD1 as a possible D gene (6 bases). Between the trimmed V and J ends, which lost 0 bases and 4 bases, there was a span of 14 bases. Germline CDR1 is SGHKS and CDR2 is YYEKEE (reference sequence). The CDR3 spans 15 residues. CDR3 sequence reads: CASSLERQAIYEQYF. The CDR3 DNA reads TGTGCCAGCAGCTTGGAGAGACAGGCAATTTACGAGCAGTACTTC.

V and J are TRBV27 and TRBJ2-5; TRBD2 aligns across 7 bases. The V gene end was trimmed by 2 bases and the J gene end by 5 bases; junction bases not matched to a gene: 5. Germline V gives CDR1 MNHEY, CDR2 SMNVEV (reference sequence). The CDR3 runs 14 residues. The CDR3 sequence: CASSLAGALETQYF. The CDR3 DNA is TGTGCCAGCAGTTTAGCGGGAGCTCTTGAGACCCAGTACTTC.

The chain joins TRBV27 to TRBJ2-3; D unclear. Deletions cut 7 bases from V and 6 bases from J, with 8 bases between. CDR1 MNHEY and CDR2 SMNVEV come from the germline V gene (reference sequence). CDR3 length equals 11 residues. This chain's CDR3 is CASMFSDTQYF. The CDR3 bases are TGTGCCAGCATGTTCTCTGATACGCAGTATTTT.